The subject of this entry is one T cell receptor beta chain. Sequencing was performed with immunoSEQ multiplex PCR; in TCRdb, only in-frame clones are kept and a portion is missing. The sample contains just over 250,000 clones, about 90% of which appear only once. Seattle patients were enrolled while actively infected and followed longitudinally. The data derive from a study of blood T cell repertoires in COVID-19. Study-level information: COVID-19 samples from acute and convalescent phases originated in the United States, Italy and Spain.

This clonotype was sampled from a woman between 70 and 85 years old with COVID-19, enrolled during active disease. Source material: peripheral blood.

The CDR3 bases are TGTGCCAGCAGCCAAATACGGGGACAGGGACACAATGAGCAGTTCTTC. Residues: CASSQIRGQGHNEQFF. The rearrangement links TRBV3-1 (or the pseudogene TRBV3-2) to TRBJ2-1; 9 positions match TRBD1. The germline CDR1 and CDR2 sequences are LGHDT and YNNKEL (reference sequence). After removal of 2 bases from V and 5 bases from J, the junction contained 7 bases not matched to a gene. There are 16 residues in the CDR3.